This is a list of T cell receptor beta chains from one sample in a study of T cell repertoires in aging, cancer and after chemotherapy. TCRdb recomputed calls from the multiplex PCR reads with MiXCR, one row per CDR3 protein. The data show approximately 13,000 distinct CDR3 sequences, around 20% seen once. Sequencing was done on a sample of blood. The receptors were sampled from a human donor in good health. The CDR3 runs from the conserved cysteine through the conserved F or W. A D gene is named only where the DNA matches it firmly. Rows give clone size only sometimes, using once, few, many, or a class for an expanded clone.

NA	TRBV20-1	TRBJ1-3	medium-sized	CSARQGNGNTIYF	TGCAGTGCTAGACAAGGGAATGGAAACACCATATATTTT
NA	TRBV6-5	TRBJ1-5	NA	CASSREWAFGQPQHF	TGTGCCAGCAGTCGGGAGTGGGCCTTTGGGCAGCCCCAGCATTTT
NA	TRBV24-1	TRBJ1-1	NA	CATSGSQGKAFF	TGTGCCACCAGTGGGAGCCAGGGCAAAGCTTTCTTT
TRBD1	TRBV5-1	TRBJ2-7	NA	CASSLRDRGHEQYF	TGCGCCAGCAGCTTGAGAGACAGGGGGCATGAGCAGTACTTC
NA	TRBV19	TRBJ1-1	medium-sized	CASRTVGQNTEAFF	TGTGCCAGTAGGACCGTTGGTCAGAACACTGAAGCTTTCTTT
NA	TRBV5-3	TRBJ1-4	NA	CARSRPGGCINEKLFF	TGTGCCAGAAGCCGCCCGGGGGGATGTATTAATGAAAAACTGTTTTTT
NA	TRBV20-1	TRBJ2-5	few	CSARAWTAEETQYF	TGCAGTGCTAGAGCTTGGACGGCGGAAGAGACCCAGTACTTC
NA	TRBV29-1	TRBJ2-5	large	CSVDGLYETQYF	TGCAGCGTTGACGGACTCTATGAGACCCAGTACTTC
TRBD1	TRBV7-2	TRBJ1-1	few	CASSPRQGHTEAFF	TGTGCCAGCAGCCCGCGACAGGGGCACACTGAAGCTTTCTTT
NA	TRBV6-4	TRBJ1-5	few	CASSDGGENQPQHF	TGTGCCAGCAGTGACGGGGGAGAAAATCAGCCCCAGCATTTT
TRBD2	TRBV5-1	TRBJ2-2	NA	CASSSSGGAPPELFF	TGCGCCAGCAGCTCTAGCGGGGGGGCACCCCCTGAGCTGTTTTTT
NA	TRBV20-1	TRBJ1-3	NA	CSASNAGNTIYF	TGCAGTGCTAGCAACGCGGGAAACACCATATATTTT
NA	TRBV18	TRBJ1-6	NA	CASSPLQAAYNSPLHF	TGTGCCAGCTCACCACTACAGGCAGCTTATAATTCACCCCTCCACTTT
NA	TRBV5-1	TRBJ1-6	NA	CVSSLDWAPSPLHF	TGCGTCAGCAGCTTGGATTGGGCCCCCTCACCCCTCCACTTT
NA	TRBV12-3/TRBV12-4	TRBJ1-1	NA	CASGMGRNTEAFF	TGTGCCAGCGGGATGGGGCGGAACACTGAAGCTTTCTTT
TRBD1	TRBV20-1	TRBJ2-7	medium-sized	CSASRDRGYEQYF	TGCAGTGCTAGCCGGGACAGGGGCTACGAGCAGTACTTC
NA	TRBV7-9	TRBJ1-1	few	CASRTGAAHTEAFF	TGTGCCAGCAGGACTGGAGCAGCCCACACTGAAGCTTTCTTT
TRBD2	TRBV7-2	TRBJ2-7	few	CASSSGLAGIYEQYF	TGTGCCAGCAGCTCCGGACTAGCGGGGATCTACGAGCAGTACTTC
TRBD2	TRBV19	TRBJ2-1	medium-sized	CASSTGGNEQFF	TGTGCCAGTAGTACCGGGGGGAATGAGCAGTTCTTC
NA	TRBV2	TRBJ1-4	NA	CASRLQSEKLFF	TGTGCCAGCAGGCTCCAAAGTGAAAAACTGTTTTTT
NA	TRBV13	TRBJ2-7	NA	CASSLEYEQYF	TGTGCCAGCAGCTTAGAGTACGAGCAGTACTTC
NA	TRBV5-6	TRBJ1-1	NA	CASSSGPNTEAFF	TGTGCCAGCAGCTCCGGGCCGAACACTGAAGCTTTCTTT
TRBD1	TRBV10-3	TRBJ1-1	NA	CAISDPAGGDTEAFF	TGTGCCATCAGTGATCCCGCAGGGGGGGACACTGAAGCTTTCTTT
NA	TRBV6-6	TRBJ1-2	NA	CASKELGPTGYTF	TGTGCCAGCAAAGAGTTAGGACCCACTGGCTACACCTTC
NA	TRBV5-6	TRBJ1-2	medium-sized	CASSLPPGQITPRVF	TGTGCCAGCAGCTTACCCCCCGGCCAGATTACTCCTAGGGTCTTC
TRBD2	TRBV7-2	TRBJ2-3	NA	CASSIPGLAGGADTQYF	TGTGCCAGCAGCATACCGGGACTAGCGGGGGGTGCAGATACGCAGTATTTT
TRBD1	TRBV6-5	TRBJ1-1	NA	CASSVTGNPNTEAFF	TGTGCCAGCAGTGTGACAGGGAACCCGAACACTGAAGCTTTCTTT
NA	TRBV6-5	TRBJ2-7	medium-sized	CASSPGFWYEQYF	TGTGCCAGCAGCCCCGGTTTCTGGTACGAGCAGTACTTC
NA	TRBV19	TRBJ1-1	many	CASSRGPFAGENTEAFF	TGTGCCAGTAGTAGGGGTCCGTTTGCAGGGGAAAACACTGAAGCTTTCTTT